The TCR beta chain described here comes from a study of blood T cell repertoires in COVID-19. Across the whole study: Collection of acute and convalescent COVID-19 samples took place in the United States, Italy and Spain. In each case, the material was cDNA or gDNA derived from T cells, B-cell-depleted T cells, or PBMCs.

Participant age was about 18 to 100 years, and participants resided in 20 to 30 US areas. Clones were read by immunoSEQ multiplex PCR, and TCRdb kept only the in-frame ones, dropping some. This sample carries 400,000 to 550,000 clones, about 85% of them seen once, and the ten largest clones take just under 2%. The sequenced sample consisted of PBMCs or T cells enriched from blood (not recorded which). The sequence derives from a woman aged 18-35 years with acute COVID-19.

The CDR3 loop reads CASQELGYEQYF. CDR3 coding DNA: TGTGCCAGCCAGGAACTGGGCTACGAGCAGTACTTC. The chain is built from TRBV7-9 and TRBJ2-7; D remains ambiguous. The V end lost 8 bases, the J end lost 3 bases, and 11 bases lay between the germline ends. Germline V gene sequence: CDR1 SEHNR, CDR2 FQNEAQ (reference sequence). This CDR3 contains 12 residues. The full variable domain, its missing parts supplied by reference TRBV7-9 and TRBJ2-7, is DTGVSQNPRHKITKRGQNVTFRCDPISEHNRLYWYRQTLGQGPEFLTYFQNEAQLEKSRLLSDRFSAERPKGSFSTLEIQRTEQGDSAMYLCASQELGYEQYFGPGTRLTVT.